This T cell receptor beta chain was profiled in a study of Ad26.COV2.S vaccination and SARS-CoV-2 variants. The data were produced by immunoSEQ multiplex PCR, yet TCRdb's version contains in-frame clones alone and is incomplete. This sample has some 400,000 clones, with roughly 90% found just once. In this sample, this clone turned up once. The CDR3 length is 15 residues. Germline CDR1 is KGHDR and CDR2 is SFDVKD. Germline trimming cut 3 bases from V and 4 bases from J; bases unmatched to any gene: 7. Documented treatment: roughly 19 received Ad26.COV2.S at low or high dose, single or two shots; about 5 received placebo; per-sample allocation not given. Material that was analyzed had been drawn on day 63 after the first vaccine or placebo injection.

Specimen: peripheral blood, collected in a trial of Ad26.COV2.S vaccine versus placebo. The receptor was isolated from a person between 18 and 65 years old who received the Ad26.COV2.S COVID-19 vaccine or a placebo. The gene calls are TRBV24-1 and TRBJ2-5, with TRBD2 matching 7 bases. CDR3: CATSDPGVAGETQYF. CDR3 nucleotide sequence: TGTGCCACCAGTGATCCGGGGGTAGCGGGAGAGACCCAGTACTTC.